Listed here are 19 T cell receptor beta chains from one sample, sequenced in a study of blood T cell repertoires in COVID-19. TCRdb's table, derived via immunoSEQ multiplex PCR, lists solely in-frame clones and lacks some. This sample has around 62,000 clones; 88% occur once, and the top ten carry under 4.5%. Input material: peripheral blood. The receptors derive from a human donor in a cohort sampled during active COVID-19.

The V and J genes are TRBV23-1 and TRBJ1-5; D gene ambiguous. TRBV23-1 is sorted into the ORF group, with uncertain function. This CDR3 comprises 17 residues. V gave up 7 bases and J gave up 11 bases, with 30 bases separating them. The CDR3 DNA is TGCGCCAGCACCACCGTTTTGTATCCGTTTGAGAATCAAGCCCAGCATTTT. Translating it yields CASTTVLYPFENQAQHF.

Here the CDR3 DNA reads TGTGCCAGCAGCTTAGGGTCGGTCACCCATCAGCCCCAGCATTTT. Translating it yields CASSLGSVTHQPQHF. The V call is TRBV7-2, the J call TRBJ1-5; no reliable D call. Germline V gene data show CDR1 as SGHTA and CDR2 as FQGNSA. V lost 1 base to trimming and J lost 5 bases, with 12 bases between them. The length of the CDR3 is 15 residues.

The rearrangement uses TRBV2 and TRBJ1-2; D call uncertain. Trimming removed 7 bases from V and 8 bases from J, with 14 bases in between. Germline V lookup: CDR1 SNHLY, CDR2 FYNNEI. The CDR3 loop spans 12 amino acids. CDR3 sequence: CASTTGVLGYTF. The CDR3 nucleotides are TGTGCCAGCACCACGGGAGTCCTAGGCTACACCTTC.

The CDR3: CASSQDQEEKLFF. CDR3 sequence (DNA): TGTGCCAGCAGCCAAGACCAGGAAGAAAAACTGTTTTTT. This chain links TRBV4-2 with TRBJ1-4; no clear D. The CDR3 sequence is 13 residues long. V was clipped by 0 bases and J by 8 bases, with 7 bases between them. Germline values: CDR1 LGHNA, CDR2 YNFKEQ.

The rearrangement joins TRBV7-6 to TRBJ2-2; TRBD2 agrees at 15 bases. Germline CDR1 reads SGHVS; CDR2 reads FNYEAQ. The V gene end was trimmed by 5 bases and the J gene end by 8 bases; junction bases not matched to a gene: 6. This CDR3 spans 16 amino acids. The CDR3 DNA reads TGTGCCAGCAGCAAGGGACTAGCGGGAGGAGCGGGGGAGCTGTTTTTT. Its protein product is CASSKGLAGGAGELFF.

The V and J genes are TRBV2 and TRBJ1-5; D is uncertain. The germline V and J ends were trimmed by 6 bases and 2 bases, with 8 bases remaining between them. This CDR3 contains 13 residues. Germline lookup yields CDR1 SNHLY and CDR2 FYNNEI. Written as DNA, the CDR3 is TGTGCCAGCAGCGACTCTGGCAATCAGCCCCAGCATTTT. It translates to CASSDSGNQPQHF.

The chain employs TRBV5-8 and TRBJ2-7; D remains ambiguous. Germline V gene lookup returns CDR1 SGHTS and CDR2 YDEGEE. V shed 0 bases and J shed 0 bases, with 4 bases lying between them. The CDR3 has 13 amino acids. DNA for the CDR3: TGTGCCAGCAGCTTGGTCAGCTCCTACGAGCAGTACTTC. Amino acid sequence: CASSLVSSYEQYF.

The V call is TRBV6-5, the J call TRBJ1-1, with 8 bases fitting TRBD1. The CDR3 runs to 14 residues. The trim removed 3 bases at V and 3 bases at J, leaving 3 bases unmatched. Per germline, CDR1 MNHEY and CDR2 SVGAGI. CDR3 in DNA: TGTGCCAGCAGTTATGGGACAGGTGACACTGAAGCTTTCTTT. Translation gives CASSYGTGDTEAFF.

DNA of the CDR3: TGTGCCAGTAGTATAGGGCAGATCAACTACAATGAGCAGTTCTTC. This sequence encodes CASSIGQINYNEQFF. V usage is TRBV19 and J usage is TRBJ2-1; D not resolved. V gave up 1 base and J gave up 3 bases, with 10 bases separating them. This CDR3 has 15 amino acids. Germline CDR1 LNHDA, CDR2 SQIVND (reference sequence). Drawing the rest from reference TRBV19 and TRBJ2-1, the complete variable domain is DGGITQSPKYLFRKEGQNVTLSCEQNLNHDAMYWYRQDPGQGLRLIYYSQIVNDFQKGDIAEGYSVSREKKESFPLTVTSAQKNPTAFYLCASSIGQINYNEQFFGPGTRLTVL.

This sequence joins TRBV6-2 or TRBV6-3 and TRBJ1-1; no reliable D call. Trimming took off 2 bases at V and 1 base at J, with 5 bases between the two ends. This CDR3 is 13 amino acids long. Germline CDR1 and CDR2: MNHEY and SVGEGT. The CDR3 nucleotides read TGTGCCAGCAGTTACGGCCAGAACACTGAAGCTTTCTTT. Its translation is CASSYGQNTEAFF.

CDR3 protein: CASSMGFDSSVNTEAFF. CDR3 coding DNA: TGTGCCAGTAGTATGGGGTTCGACAGCTCCGTGAACACTGAAGCTTTCTTT. The chain carries TRBV19 and TRBJ1-1; D is perhaps TRBD1 (5 bases). CDR1 and CDR2 from the germline V gene are LNHDA and SQIVND (reference sequence). Trimming removed 3 bases at V and 0 bases at J, with 17 bases between. The CDR3 extends over 17 amino acids. The full variable domain, its missing parts supplied by reference TRBV19 and TRBJ1-1, is DGGITQSPKYLFRKEGQNVTLSCEQNLNHDAMYWYRQDPGQGLRLIYYSQIVNDFQKGDIAEGYSVSREKKESFPLTVTSAQKNPTAFYLCASSMGFDSSVNTEAFFGQGTRLTVV.

This rearrangement joins TRBV6-6 to TRBJ1-5, with D uncertain. Trimming cost V 0 bases and J 4 bases, with 4 bases left between them. Germline loops: CDR1 MNHNY, CDR2 SVGAGI (reference sequence). The CDR3 is 13 amino acids. CDR3 protein: CASSYSSNQPQHF. CDR3 coding DNA: TGTGCCAGCAGTTACTCTTCGAATCAGCCCCAGCATTTT.

The chain uses TRBV5-5 and TRBJ2-7; weak D call: TRBD2 (6 bases). Between the trimmed V and J ends, which lost 0 bases and 2 bases, there was a span of 12 bases. Germline lookup yields CDR1 SGHKS and CDR2 YYEKEE (reference sequence). CDR3 length: 15 amino acids. CDR3 region: CASSLVGGAAYEQYF. The CDR3 DNA is TGTGCCAGCAGCTTGGTAGGCGGGGCCGCCTACGAGCAGTACTTC.

V is TRBV9 and J is TRBJ2-3, with TRBD2 matching 9 bases. Germline CDR1 SGDLS, CDR2 YYNGEE. Losses at the gene ends were 4 bases for V and 1 base for J; bases not matched to a gene: 4. The CDR3 is made up of 15 amino acids. DNA for the CDR3: TGTGCCAGCAGCCGGAGACTAGCGGGCACAGATACGCAGTATTTT. Protein: CASSRRLAGTDTQYF.

CDR3 amino acids: CASSTQANMNTEAFF. As DNA, the CDR3 is TGTGCCAGTAGTACCCAGGCGAACATGAACACTGAAGCTTTCTTT. V is TRBV19 and J is TRBJ1-1; D not certain. The CDR3 has 15 residues. V dropped 4 bases and J dropped 0 bases, with 12 bases sitting between them. The V gene's germline CDR1 is LNHDA and CDR2 SQIVND (reference sequence).

The chain links TRBV6-2 or TRBV6-3 to TRBJ1-2; a possible D gene is TRBD1 (5 bases). This CDR3 has 17 amino acids. Trimming removed 0 bases from V and 2 bases from J, with 16 bases in between. The germline gives CDR1 MNHEY, CDR2 SVGEGT. For the CDR3, the DNA is TGTGCCAGCAGTTACTCCCTACAGGCAGGTTCCAACTATGGCTACACCTTC. It translates to CASSYSLQAGSNYGYTF.

A single count supports this clone. The V gene is TRBV29-1, the J gene TRBJ2-5, with D perhaps matching TRBD1 (6 bases). The CDR3 extends over 13 amino acids. Germline lookup yields CDR1 SQVTM and CDR2 ANQGSEA. The germline V and J ends were trimmed by 7 bases and 5 bases, with 17 bases remaining between them. The CDR3: CSATLGASETQYF. In DNA, the CDR3 is TGCAGCGCCACCTTGGGGGCTTCGGAGACCCAGTACTTC.

This chain connects TRBV5-8 to TRBJ1-2; possible D gene TRBD1, 6 bases. Trimming removed 2 bases at V and 0 bases at J, with 14 bases between. The CDR3 covers 16 residues. Germline V gene lookup returns CDR1 SGHTS and CDR2 YDEGEE. In DNA form, the CDR3 reads TGTGCCAGCAGCTTCAGGGGAAATACGGCTAACTATGGCTACACCTTC. Translated, it gives CASSFRGNTANYGYTF.

CDR3 region: CASSFVRENEKLFF. For the CDR3, the DNA is TGTGCCAGCAGTTTCGTGCGGGAGAATGAAAAACTGTTTTTT. The chain combines TRBV28 with TRBJ1-4; D is ambiguous. The CDR3 spans 14 residues. V was trimmed by 3 bases and J by 5 bases, leaving 10 bases between them. Germline CDR1 MDHEN, CDR2 SYDVKM.